This is a list of T cell receptor beta chains from one sample in a study of blood T cell repertoires in COVID-19. The protocol was immunoSEQ multiplex PCR, while the TCRdb copy is restricted to in-frame clones and leaves out a portion. This sample has around 120,000 clones, with 85% to 90% found just once. The sequencing sample was made of peripheral blood. These receptors all come from an older woman with COVID-19, enrolled during active disease. Both conserved end residues are part of each CDR3. The D gene is left open where the match is weak. Some rows have no size entry. The others give once, few or many, or a class for an expanded clone.

NA	TRBV3-1/TRBV3-2	TRBJ2-7	NA	TGTGCCAGTACAGGGAACTCCTACGAGCAGTACTTC	CASTGNSYEQYF
once	TRBV10-3	TRBJ1-2	NA	TGTGCCATCAGTGCTTCGGACGGGGTCTATGGCTACACCTTC	CAISASDGVYGYTF
NA	TRBV7-2	TRBJ1-6	NA	TGTGCCAGCAGCTTACAGGGGAACGGGGTTTCACCCCTCCACTTT	CASSLQGNGVSPLHF
NA	TRBV15	TRBJ2-3	NA	TGTGCCACCTTTCAATCCGGAGATACGCAGTATTTT	CATFQSGDTQYF
NA	TRBV27	TRBJ1-1	NA	TGTGCCAGCAGTTTCCCAGGGAACACTGAAGCTTTCTTT	CASSFPGNTEAFF
NA	TRBV5-4	TRBJ2-5	NA	TGTGCCAGCAGGCCGACGGAGCAAGAGACCCAGTACTTC	CASRPTEQETQYF
few	TRBV9	TRBJ1-1	NA	TGTGCCAGCAGCGTAGACAGTAGGATGAACACTGAAGCTTTCTTT	CASSVDSRMNTEAFF
NA	TRBV2	TRBJ2-6	TRBD1	TGTGCCAGCAGTGAACAACGATTTCCCGGGACAGGGAACGGGGCCAACGTCCTGACTTTC	CASSEQRFPGTGNGANVLTF
NA	TRBV4-1	TRBJ1-5	TRBD1	TGCGCCAGCAGCCGTGGCCAGGGGGCCGGCCAGCCCCAGCATTTT	CASSRGQGAGQPQHF
once	TRBV27	TRBJ2-3	TRBD2	TGTGCCAGCAGGGTAGCTAGCGGGGGGCCCGCCGATACGCAGTATTTT	CASRVASGGPADTQYF
NA	TRBV27	TRBJ1-2	NA	TGTGCCAGCAGCCCAACAGGACCCTATGGCTACACCTTC	CASSPTGPYGYTF
once	TRBV3-1/TRBV3-2	TRBJ1-2	TRBD1	TGTGCCAGCAGCCAAGTTGAGGCAAGGACAGGGGTGTTTGTTCACTATGGCTACACCTTC	CASSQVEARTGVFVHYGYTF
NA	TRBV7-2	TRBJ1-4	NA	TGTGCCAGCAGCTTCACAGGGACCACTAATGAAAAACTGTTTTTT	CASSFTGTTNEKLFF
NA	TRBV6-6	TRBJ1-4	NA	TGTGCCAGCAGATCAGTTGCAACTAATGAAAAACTGTTTTTT	CASRSVATNEKLFF
NA	TRBV5-1	TRBJ2-5	TRBD1	TGCGCCAGCAGCCGGGAAACAGGGGGTAGCGGCTTCTCTATCCCAAAGACCCAGTACTTC	CASSRETGGSGFSIPKTQYF
NA	TRBV20-1	TRBJ2-7	NA	TGCAGTGCTAGTCCTAACAGGGTATCCTACGAGCAGTACTTC	CSASPNRVSYEQYF
NA	TRBV7-2	TRBJ2-3	NA	TGTGCCAGCAGCTTAGGACGGTGGCGGAGGCCAGCAGATACGCAGTATTTT	CASSLGRWRRPADTQYF
NA	TRBV6-5	TRBJ1-2	NA	TGTGCCAGCAGACGCCTGGGGGGTGATGGCTACACCTTC	CASRRLGGDGYTF
once	TRBV9	TRBJ1-4	TRBD1	TGTGCCAGCAGCGTAGCACAGGGGGCGGGAGAAAAACTGTTTTTT	CASSVAQGAGEKLFF
NA	TRBV6-5	TRBJ1-1	TRBD1	TGTGCCAGCAGTTGGGACAGGAAGAACACTGAAGCTTTCTTT	CASSWDRKNTEAFF
NA	TRBV6-5	TRBJ1-1	NA	TGTGCCAGCAGCCACGCGGACACTGAAGCTTTCTTT	CASSHADTEAFF
NA	TRBV7-9	TRBJ1-2	TRBD1	TGTGCCAGCAGCCTAAGACCGGGACAGGGGGCGCATGGCTACACCTTC	CASSLRPGQGAHGYTF
NA	TRBV7-2	TRBJ1-3	NA	TGTGCCAGCAGCTTAATGAGTAGCTCTGGAAACACCATATATTTT	CASSLMSSSGNTIYF
NA	TRBV5-1	TRBJ1-1	NA	TGCGCCAGCAGCTCCAGGCCCACTGAAGCTTTCTTT	CASSSRPTEAFF
NA	TRBV7-9	TRBJ2-1	NA	TGTGCCAGCAGCTTAGGGGGAAGCAGGGTTCGAGATGAGCAGTTCTTC	CASSLGGSRVRDEQFF
NA	TRBV5-1	TRBJ1-5	TRBD1	TGCGCCAGCAGCGCTACAGGGGCGGGACAGCCCCAGCATTTT	CASSATGAGQPQHF
NA	TRBV9	TRBJ2-7	NA	TGTGCCAGCAGTCAAACAGGGTCCTACGAGCAGTACTTC	CASSQTGSYEQYF
NA	TRBV24-1	TRBJ2-5	NA	TGTGCCACCAGCCGACAGTTCCTCCAAGAGACCCAGTACTTC	CATSRQFLQETQYF
NA	TRBV10-3	TRBJ2-7	NA	TGTGCCATCAGTGAGTCCCCGTACGAGCAGTACTTC	CAISESPYEQYF
NA	TRBV5-1	TRBJ1-2	NA	TGCGCCAGCAGCTTGGCCGGGGATGGGTTCGATGGCTACACCTTC	CASSLAGDGFDGYTF
once	TRBV5-8	TRBJ2-1	TRBD1	TGTGCCAGCAGCCGCGGGACAGGGGGGAGAAATGAGCAGTTCTTC	CASSRGTGGRNEQFF
NA	TRBV9	TRBJ2-4	TRBD1	TGTGCCAGCAGCGTAGAGACGGGGACAGCCAACATTCAGTACTTC	CASSVETGTANIQYF
once	TRBV7-3	TRBJ2-1	TRBD1	TGTGCCAGCAGCTTAAGAACCGGGACAGGGAACAATGAGCAGTTCTTC	CASSLRTGTGNNEQFF
once	TRBV9	TRBJ2-3	TRBD2	TGTGCCAGCAGCGGGGGACTAGCGGGCGGTACTAGCACAGATACGCAGTATTTT	CASSGGLAGGTSTDTQYF
once	TRBV19	TRBJ1-2	NA	TGTGCCAGTAGGGCTTCGGGTCCTCTTGTTAACTATGGCTACACCTTC	CASRASGPLVNYGYTF
NA	TRBV18	TRBJ2-3	TRBD1	TGTGCCAGCTCACCGGGACAGCGCACAGATACGCAGTATTTT	CASSPGQRTDTQYF
NA	TRBV27	TRBJ2-7	TRBD1	TGTGCCAGCAGTTTAAACGGACAGGGATACGAGCAGTACTTC	CASSLNGQGYEQYF
NA	TRBV11-2	TRBJ1-1	NA	TGTGCCAGCAGCTTACTAGGCTTGGCAGGGGATGAAGCTTTCTTT	CASSLLGLAGDEAFF
NA	TRBV11-3	TRBJ1-1	NA	TGTGCCAGCAGCTCCAGACAGGACACTGAAGCTTTCTTT	CASSSRQDTEAFF
NA	TRBV11-2	TRBJ1-4	NA	TGTGCCAGCAGCTGGGCCGCACGGGAAAAACTGTTTTTT	CASSWAAREKLFF
NA	TRBV9	TRBJ1-5	NA	TGTGCCAGCAGCGTAGAGCTCAATCAGCCCCAGCATTTT	CASSVELNQPQHF
NA	TRBV19	TRBJ2-2	NA	TGTGCCAGTAGTCCTTTCCGTGGGCCCGGTGGGACCGGGGAGCTGTTTTTT	CASSPFRGPGGTGELFF
NA	TRBV5-1	TRBJ2-7	NA	TGCGCCAGCAGCCCCCCGATGGCAGGGCATGGCGAGCAGTACTTC	CASSPPMAGHGEQYF
NA	TRBV7-9	TRBJ2-7	NA	TGTGCCAGCAGCTTAGTGGGGGGCTACGAGCAGTACTTC	CASSLVGGYEQYF
NA	TRBV18	TRBJ2-5	NA	TGTGCCAGCTCACCGCAGGCGAGTGAGACCCAGTACTTC	CASSPQASETQYF
NA	TRBV19	TRBJ1-5	NA	TGTGCCAGTAATAACGGGGTTGAGCAGCCCCAGCATTTT	CASNNGVEQPQHF
NA	TRBV6-1	TRBJ2-1	TRBD2	TGTGCCAGCAGTGAAGCGCGAACTAGCGGGACCACATATGAGCAGTTCTTC	CASSEARTSGTTYEQFF
once	TRBV30	TRBJ1-5	NA	TGTGCCTGGAGTGTACAGGGTCAGCCCCAGCATTTT	CAWSVQGQPQHF
few	TRBV7-2	TRBJ1-2	NA	TGTGCCAGCAGCCCCACGTGGGGAGGTGACTATGGCTACACCTTC	CASSPTWGGDYGYTF
NA	TRBV30	TRBJ1-4	TRBD1	TGTGCCTGGAGGCAGAGGACAGGGTCACCTAATGAAAAACTGTTTTTT	CAWRQRTGSPNEKLFF
NA	TRBV6-4	TRBJ2-1	TRBD1	TGTGCCAGCAGTGACTCGGACAGGGGAGAGCAGTTCTTC	CASSDSDRGEQFF